The entry below gives a single TCR beta chain sequence along with its context. Its target is unknown. This specimen belongs to a study of shared clonotypes between healthy human individuals. Findings and caveats of the study: Between several donors, naive CD4 clonotypes were shared at a level of about 5%. The researchers took only blood, and tissue repertoires probably look different.

Profiled with immunoSEQ multiplex PCR; TCRdb holds only in-frame clones, not every one. This table holds around 940,000 clones, approximately 80% found once. The trim removed 0 bases at V and 5 bases at J, leaving 3 bases unmatched. CDR3 length: 15 amino acids. In germline, CDR1 is SGHDT, CDR2 YYEEEE. The donor population consisted of healthy HIV-negative adults with no recent acute infections or vaccinations. J is TRBJ1-5 and V is TRBV5-6, with 9 bases fitting TRBD1. The sample was memory CD4+ T cells sorted from blood. Stated subset: CD45RA-negative fraction. This sequence originates from a man aged 18 to 35 in good health. The CDR3 DNA sequence: TGTGCCAGCAGCTTGGCGGGACAGGGAGATCAGCCCCAGCATTTT. Its translation: CASSLAGQGDQPQHF.